The 6 T cell receptor beta chains in this list originate from one sample, sequenced in a study of cytomegalovirus exposure and HLA in healthy donors. The repertoire was sequenced with immunoSEQ multiplex PCR; TCRdb's copy has only in-frame clones and lacks some. This sample has about 190,000 clones, with about 80% found just once. The specimen was PBMCs. The receptors shown here come from a man between 18 and 29 years old in good health and CMV-seropositive.

The chain is built from TRBV28 and TRBJ1-1, with TRBD1 matching 8 bases. The CDR3 sequence is 13 residues long. From germline, CDR1 is MDHEN and CDR2 SYDVKM. V gave up 6 bases and J gave up 6 bases; unmatched junction bases: 6. The chain's CDR3 is CASRPTGESEAFF. The CDR3 DNA is TGTGCCAGCAGGCCGACAGGGGAGTCTGAAGCTTTCTTT.

CDR3 bases: TGTGCCAGCAGCCGAGGGGGCGGGACTACAGATACGCAGTATTTT. This codes for CASSRGGGTTDTQYF. V gene TRBV4-2 combines with J gene TRBJ2-3, with D possibly matching TRBD1 (7 bases). The V and J ends lost 4 bases and 3 bases respectively, with 14 bases between them. The CDR3 has 15 residues. Per the germline V gene, CDR1 is LGHNA and CDR2 is YNFKEQ.

The chain uses TRBV6-1 and TRBJ2-5; a weak D match, TRBD1 (5 bases). This CDR3 has 19 residues. CDR1 and CDR2 (germline): MNHNS, SASEGT. V lost 1 base to trimming and J lost 4 bases, with 25 bases between them. CDR3 residues: CASSEGFETAIAPLETQYF. As DNA, the CDR3 is TGTGCCAGCAGTGAAGGGTTCGAGACAGCGATAGCCCCCCTAGAGACCCAGTACTTC.

This clone was counted between two and nine times. The chain couples TRBV27 to TRBJ1-5, with 7 bases lining up with TRBD1. Germline CDR1 and CDR2: MNHEY and SMNVEV (reference sequence). V lost 2 bases to trimming and J lost 5 bases; unmatched junction nucleotides: 6. CDR3 length equals 15 residues. The CDR3: CASSLRDSKDQPQHF. The CDR3 nucleotides read TGTGCCAGCAGTTTAAGGGACAGCAAGGATCAGCCCCAGCATTTT.

J is TRBJ2-2 and V is TRBV28; tentative D call: TRBD2 (6 bases). Germline lookup yields CDR1 MDHEN and CDR2 SYDVKM. This CDR3 comprises 12 residues. The ends were cut back, 7 bases at V and 6 bases at J, with 9 bases in the middle. The CDR3 is CASTTGAGELFF. CDR3 bases: TGTGCCAGCACCACGGGGGCCGGGGAGCTGTTTTTT.

V and J are TRBV19 and TRBJ2-5; 12 bases align to TRBD2. This CDR3 is built from 16 residues. With V trimmed by 5 bases and J by 4 bases, 8 bases remained unmatched. Germline V gene lookup returns CDR1 LNHDA and CDR2 SQIVND (reference sequence). The CDR3 here is CASSPRLAGVLETQYF. CDR3 DNA: TGTGCCAGTAGTCCTCGACTAGCGGGAGTCCTAGAGACCCAGTACTTC.